This TCR beta chain stems from a study of CD4+ T cells in melanoma. Only in-frame clones appear in the TCRdb table, and some are missing; sequencing was by immunoSEQ multiplex PCR. The data contain about 55,000 clones, more than 60% of them singletons. J lost 1 base, V lost 4 bases, and 3 bases had no gene match. Per germline, CDR1 SGHTA and CDR2 FQGNSA. This CDR3 is built from 15 residues. The receptor comes from a human donor with melanoma. The sample was tumor tissue. This chain links TRBV7-2 with TRBJ1-1; 10 positions match TRBD1. This CDR3 reads CASSWGQGTNTEAFF. In DNA, the CDR3 is TGTGCCAGCAGCTGGGGACAGGGGACGAACACTGAAGCTTTCTTT. Based on the CDR3 plus reference TRBV7-2 and TRBJ1-1, the full variable domain is GAGVSQSPSNKVTEKGKDVELRCDPISGHTALYWYRQSLGQGLEFLIYFQGNSAPDKSGLPSDRFSAERTGGSVSTLTIQRTQQEDSAVYLCASSWGQGTNTEAFFGQGTRLTVV.